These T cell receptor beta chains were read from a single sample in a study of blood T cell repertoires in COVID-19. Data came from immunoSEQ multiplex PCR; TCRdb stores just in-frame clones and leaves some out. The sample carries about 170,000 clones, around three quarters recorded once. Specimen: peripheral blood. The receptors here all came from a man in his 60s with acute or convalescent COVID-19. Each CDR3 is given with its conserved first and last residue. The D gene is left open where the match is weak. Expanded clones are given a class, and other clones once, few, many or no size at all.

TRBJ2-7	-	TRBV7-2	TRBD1	CASSPPTGSYEQYF	TGTGCCAGCAGTCCACCGACAGGGTCGTACGAGCAGTACTTC
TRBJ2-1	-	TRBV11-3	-	CASSLGSEQFF	TGTGCCAGCAGCTTAGGTAGTGAGCAGTTCTTC
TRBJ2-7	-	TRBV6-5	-	CASSYGGLGEQYF	TGTGCCAGCAGTTACGGCGGTTTAGGAGAGCAGTACTTC
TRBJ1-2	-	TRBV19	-	CASRGPNNRDGLTGYTF	TGTGCCAGTAGGGGGCCGAATAACAGGGATGGGCTAACTGGCTACACCTTC
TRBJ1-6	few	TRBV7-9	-	CASSLMTEVSPLHF	TGTGCCAGCAGCTTAATGACAGAAGTTTCACCCCTCCACTTT
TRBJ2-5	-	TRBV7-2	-	CASSLDPRETQYF	TGTGCCAGCAGCTTAGACCCCCGGGAGACCCAGTACTTC
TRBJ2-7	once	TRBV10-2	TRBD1	CASRDRGYEQYF	TGCGCCAGCAGGGACAGGGGATACGAGCAGTACTTC
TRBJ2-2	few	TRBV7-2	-	CASSLAGGLVGELFF	TGTGCCAGCAGCTTAGCGGGGGGGCTGGTCGGGGAGCTGTTTTTT
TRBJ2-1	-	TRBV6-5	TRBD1	CASSYGQGYNEQFF	TGTGCCAGCAGTTACGGACAGGGGTACAATGAGCAGTTCTTC
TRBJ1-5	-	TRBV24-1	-	CATSDSSGVNQPQHF	TGTGCCACCAGTGATTCTTCGGGGGTAAATCAGCCCCAGCATTTT
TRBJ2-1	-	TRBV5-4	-	CASSLVAAPGNEQFF	TGTGCCAGCAGCTTGGTAGCCGCTCCGGGCAATGAGCAGTTCTTC